This note documents a single T cell receptor beta chain sequence. Germline assignment: CDR1 SGDLS and CDR2 YYNGEE. This CDR3 region has 16 residues. The J segment lost 5 bases and the V segment lost 4 bases, leaving 8 bases of the junction unmatched. The sample comes from a study of blood T cell repertoires in COVID-19. Study at large: Samples came from the United States, Italy and Spain, spanning acute and convalescent COVID-19. T cells, B-cell-depleted T cells, or PBMCs provided the cDNA or gDNA that served as material.

Per the authors' pipeline: Reference gene primers were amplified, and this amplification served to estimate nucleated cell counts. Some clones are missing from TCRdb's copy, which holds only in-frame ones; the method was immunoSEQ multiplex PCR. V and J calls and clone size are given by that table; D and trimming were obtained from the DNA. The sample lists about 55,000 clones; about 90% were seen once. Specimen: peripheral blood. This rearrangement joins TRBV9 to TRBJ2-5, with TRBD2 matching 13 bases. This TCR derives from a human donor with active COVID-19. The donor label of this sample is uncertain. For the CDR3, the DNA is TGTGCCAGCAGCACTACTAGCGGGGGGGCCTCCGAGACCCAGTACTTC. Its protein product is CASSTTSGGASETQYF. The full variable domain, in which reference TRBV9 and TRBJ2-5 provide the parts outside the CDR3, is DSGVTQTPKHLITATGQRVTLRCSPRSGDLSVYWYQQSLDQGLQFLIQYYNGEERAKGNILERFSAQQFPDLHSELNLSSLELGDSALYFCASSTTSGGASETQYFGPGTRLLVL.